This T cell receptor beta chain was profiled in a study of cytomegalovirus exposure and HLA in healthy donors. Germline trimming cut 3 bases from V and 4 bases from J; bases unmatched to any gene: 1. The CDR3 loop spans 13 amino acids. Germline loops: CDR1 SGHTA, CDR2 FQGNSA. PCR involved 60 Vbeta and 13 Jbeta primers. Sequencing was performed with immunoSEQ multiplex PCR; in TCRdb, only in-frame clones are kept and a portion is missing. The table includes roughly 100,000 clones, under 80% detected once. Sequenced material: PBMCs. V is TRBV7-2 and J is TRBJ1-1; TRBD1 matches 8 bases. This receptor was taken from a man in his fifties or sixties in good health and CMV-seronegative. In DNA, the CDR3 is TGTGCCAGCAGCTTTACAGGGGGCACTGAAGCTTTCTTT. Protein: CASSFTGGTEAFF.